One T cell receptor (beta chain) is described in this entry. Clones were sequenced by immunoSEQ multiplex PCR, and TCRdb holds only the in-frame ones, with some missing. The sample lists about 76,000 clones, roughly 94% occurring once. The entry originates in a study of T cell changes during pregnancy in multiple sclerosis. The CDR3 length is 13 residues. In germline, CDR1 is LNHDA, CDR2 SQIVND (reference sequence). V was trimmed by 3 bases and J by 5 bases, leaving 10 bases between them. The input for sequencing was peripheral blood, taken in the third trimester of pregnancy. This receptor was obtained from a female donor with multiple sclerosis, enrolled in a pregnancy study. V and J are TRBV19 and TRBJ2-5; maybe TRBD2 (5 bases). The CDR3 DNA is TGTGCCAGTAGTATTCGGGGTGGGGAGACCCAGTACTTC. This gives the protein CASSIRGGETQYF.